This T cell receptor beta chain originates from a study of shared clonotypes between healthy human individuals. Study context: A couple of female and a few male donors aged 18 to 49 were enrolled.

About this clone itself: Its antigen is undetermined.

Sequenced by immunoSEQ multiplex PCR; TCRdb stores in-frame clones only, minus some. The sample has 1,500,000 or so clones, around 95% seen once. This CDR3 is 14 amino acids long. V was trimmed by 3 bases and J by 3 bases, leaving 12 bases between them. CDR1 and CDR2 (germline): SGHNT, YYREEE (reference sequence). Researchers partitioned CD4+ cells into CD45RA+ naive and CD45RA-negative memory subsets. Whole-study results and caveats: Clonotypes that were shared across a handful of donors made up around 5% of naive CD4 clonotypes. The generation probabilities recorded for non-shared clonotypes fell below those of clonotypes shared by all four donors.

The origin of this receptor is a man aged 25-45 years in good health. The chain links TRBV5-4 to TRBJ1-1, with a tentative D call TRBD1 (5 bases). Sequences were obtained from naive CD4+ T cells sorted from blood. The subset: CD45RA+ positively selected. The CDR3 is CASSSRARDTEAFF. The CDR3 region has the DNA TGTGCCAGCAGCTCCAGGGCCAGGGACACTGAAGCTTTCTTT.